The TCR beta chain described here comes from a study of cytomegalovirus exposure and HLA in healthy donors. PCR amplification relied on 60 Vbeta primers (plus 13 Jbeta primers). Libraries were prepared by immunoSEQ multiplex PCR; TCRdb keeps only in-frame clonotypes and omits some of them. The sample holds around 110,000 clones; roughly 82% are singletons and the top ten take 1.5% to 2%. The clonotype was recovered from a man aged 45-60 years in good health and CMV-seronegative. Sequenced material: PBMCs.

The CDR3, as DNA: TGTGCCACCAGCGGAGGGGCAGGGCTGATTCGCAATCAGCCCCAGCATTTT. Protein: CATSGGAGLIRNQPQHF. The chain joins TRBV15 to TRBJ1-5; D perhaps matches TRBD1 (5 bases). CDR1 is LNHNV, CDR2 YYDKDF, per germline (reference sequence). V lost 5 bases to trimming and J lost 2 bases, with 19 bases between them. The CDR3 runs to 17 residues.